This T cell receptor beta chain derives from a study of human T cells and chemical hapten exposure. As for the study in general: The study traced per-sample TCR yield variation mainly to small differences in pooled library volumes. Regarding the study as a whole: TCRs above 1 in 1000 frequency stayed constant with DPC sensitization.

V shed 10 bases and J 1 base; nucleotides not matched to a gene: 6. This CDR3 is built from 14 residues. Germline CDR1 and CDR2: KGHDR and SFDVKD. Noted time point: healthy volunteer bleed at 2 weeks. Whole blood, unfractionated, served as the material for total RNA extraction. As concerns this clonotype: Its specificity is not known.

Library preparation tagged each individual cDNA molecule with a unique molecular identifier. Study processing details: Samples held a median of roughly 100,000 TCRs, range about 23,224–700,000. TCRdb called the RACE reads again in MiXCR, with one record for every CDR3 protein. These V and J calls originate from TCRdb's pipeline instead of the authors' own analysis. The repertoire holds some 93,000 distinct CDR3 sequences, with approximately 10% as singletons. The sequence derives from a female donor in good health. Some clones in this sample may be carry-over from other donors' samples. Material for sequencing was whole blood. The V gene is TRBV24-1, the J gene TRBJ2-7; 10 bases are a match to TRBD1. Written as DNA, the CDR3 is TGTGCCACGAGTCCGGGACAGGGGTCCTACGAGCAGTACTTC. The encoded protein is CATSPGQGSYEQYF.